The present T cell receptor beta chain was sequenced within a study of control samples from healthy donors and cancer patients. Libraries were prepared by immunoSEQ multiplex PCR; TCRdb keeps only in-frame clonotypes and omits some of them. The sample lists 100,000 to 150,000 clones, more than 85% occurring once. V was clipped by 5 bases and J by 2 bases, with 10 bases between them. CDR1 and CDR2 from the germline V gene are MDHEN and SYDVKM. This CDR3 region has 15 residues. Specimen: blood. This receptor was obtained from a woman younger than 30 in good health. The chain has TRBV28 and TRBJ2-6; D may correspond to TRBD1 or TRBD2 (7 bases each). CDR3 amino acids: CASSPGGAGANVLTF. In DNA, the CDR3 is TGTGCCAGCAGTCCAGGGGGGGCTGGGGCCAACGTCCTGACTTTC.